This T cell receptor (beta chain) was sequenced in a study of T cells in Graves' hyperthyroidism and ophthalmopathy. Whole-study results and caveats: Before onset, ophthalmopathy was predicted by the model a median 6.5 months earlier.

The CDR3 regions of TCR beta were amplified from RNA transcripts. The HTBI set primed first-round TCR CDR3 RT-PCR. One entry per CDR3 protein, called by TCRdb with MiXCR from the multiplex PCR reads. The table includes around 250,000 distinct CDR3 sequences, roughly 15% detected once. Trimming removed 5 bases from V and 0 bases from J, with 13 bases in between. The CDR3 runs 15 residues. The germline V gene encodes CDR1 LNHNV and CDR2 YYDKDF (reference sequence). This clonotype appeared many times. Antigen specificity is unknown. The source is a woman aged 18-30 years with Graves' ophthalmopathy. Sample: blood. The chain links TRBV15 to TRBJ1-2; no clear D gene. The DNA of the CDR3 is TGTGCCACCAGCGCAGGTCCAGGCTCTAACTATGGCTACACCTTC. This encodes CATSAGPGSNYGYTF.